This T cell receptor (beta chain) was identified in a study of response to subunit inactivated influenza vaccine. Points from the study as a whole: Authors suggested each seasonal influenza vaccination recruits few new T cells.

This CDR3 comprises 15 residues. V shed 0 bases and J shed 7 bases, with 12 bases lying between them. Germline V gene sequence: CDR1 LNHNV, CDR2 YYDKDF (reference sequence). MiXCR, run by TCRdb on the RT-PCR reads, gives a single entry per CDR3 protein. The table records just over 300,000 distinct CDR3 sequences, around a fifth of them present only once. With regard to this clonotype: As yet, its antigen is unknown.

This sequence was found in a man aged 45 to 75 who received an inactivated influenza vaccine. The chain combines TRBV15 with TRBJ2-2; tentatively, D is TRBD1 (6 bases). The specimen comprised PBMCs from blood, sampled about 20 months after vaccination. The CDR3 DNA is TGTGCCACCAGCAGAGATGGGACACTGGACGGGGAGCTGTTTTTT. Translating gives CATSRDGTLDGELFF.